Listed here are 27 T cell receptor beta chains from one sample, sequenced in a study of blood T cell repertoires in COVID-19. Data came from immunoSEQ multiplex PCR; TCRdb stores just in-frame clones and leaves some out. The sample includes hundreds of thousands of clones, roughly 91% of them seen just once. The sequenced sample was PBMCs or T cells enriched from blood (not recorded which). These receptor sequences come from a woman aged 50 to 65 who had been exposed to COVID-19.

The rearrangement joins TRBV6-5 to TRBJ1-1, with D unclear. V lost 5 bases and J lost 1, with 14 bases in between. Germline CDR1 is MNHEY and CDR2 is SVGAGI. The CDR3 has 15 residues. The CDR3 protein is CASSPLAGPNTEAFF. The CDR3 DNA reads as TGTGCCAGCAGTCCCTTGGCAGGTCCGAACACTGAAGCTTTCTTT.

This chain connects TRBV10-2 to TRBJ2-7, with TRBD2 as a possible D gene (6 bases). The CDR3 loop spans 11 amino acids. Trimming took 6 bases from V and 5 from J, leaving 8 bases between them. CDR1 and CDR2 (germline): WSHSY, SAAADI. In nucleotides, the CDR3 is TGCGCCAGCAGCCCGGGGGACGAGCAGTACTTC. Its protein is CASSPGDEQYF.

This clone appeared a single time. The chain employs TRBV11-2 and TRBJ2-7; TRBD2 matches at 11 bases. The CDR3 is 16 residues long. The germline gives CDR1 SGHAT, CDR2 FQNNGV. Unmatched junction bases numbered 6, after V lost 3 bases and J lost 2 bases. The CDR3 region has the DNA TGTGCCAGCAGCTTCAGGGGACTAGCGGAGACCTACGAGCAGTACTTC. Encoded protein: CASSFRGLAETYEQYF.

The V gene is TRBV7-9, the J gene TRBJ2-1; D possibly corresponds to TRBD2 (7 bases). The length of the CDR3 is 16 residues. Deletions cut 1 base from V and 4 bases from J, with 14 bases between. From germline, CDR1 is SEHNR and CDR2 FQNEAQ (reference sequence). The DNA of the CDR3 is TGTGCCAGCAGCTTAGTCGGCGGGGGCCGTTACAATGAGCAGTTCTTC. It encodes CASSLVGGGRYNEQFF.

The V and J genes are TRBV2 and TRBJ1-1; D is possibly TRBD1 (5 bases). Per the germline V gene, CDR1 is SNHLY and CDR2 is FYNNEI. V was trimmed by 7 bases and J by 5 bases, leaving 11 bases between them. The CDR3 extends over 12 amino acids. CDR3 loop: CASTGGGTEAFF. CDR3 bases: TGTGCCAGCACGGGGGGAGGTACTGAAGCTTTCTTT. Using reference TRBV2 and TRBJ1-1 for the parts outside the CDR3, the full variable domain is EPEVTQTPSHQVTQMGQEVILRCVPISNHLYFYWYRQILGQKVEFLVSFYNNEISEKSEIFDDQFSVERPDGSNFTLKIRSTKLEDSAMYFCASTGGGTEAFFGQGTRLTVV.

This rearrangement joins TRBV7-9 to TRBJ1-6; 8 nucleotides line up with TRBD1. This CDR3 has 16 residues. Germline-derived CDR1 and CDR2 are SEHNR and FQNEAQ (reference sequence). Trimming cost V 6 bases and J 9 bases; bases outside gene matches: 13. DNA for the CDR3: TGTGCCAGCAGTGCGGGTTGGACAGGGTCAAGTTCACCCCTCCACTTT. This encodes CASSAGWTGSSSPLHF.

J is TRBJ1-1 and V is TRBV29-1; 11 bases line up with TRBD1. The CDR3 is made up of 17 amino acids. J gave up 4 bases and V 8 bases, and 18 bases lay outside the gene matches. Germline loops: CDR1 SQVTM, CDR2 ANQGSEA. CDR3 region: CSFIAERTGGLGTEAFF. CDR3 DNA sequence: TGCAGCTTCATTGCTGAGAGGACAGGGGGCTTGGGCACTGAAGCTTTCTTT.

The chain uses TRBV30 and TRBJ2-2, with 8 bases lining up with TRBD1. This CDR3 has 13 amino acids. With V trimmed by 3 bases and J by 7 bases, 4 bases remained unmatched. Germline assignment: CDR1 GTSNPN and CDR2 SVGIG (reference sequence). The CDR3 nucleotides are TGTGCCTGGAGGACAGGGGATGTCGGGGAGCTGTTTTTT. This encodes CAWRTGDVGELFF.

This chain joins TRBV3-1 (or the pseudogene TRBV3-2) and TRBJ1-5, with D perhaps TRBD1 (6 bases). This CDR3 spans 16 amino acids. V lost 0 bases to trimming and J lost 3 bases, with 12 bases between them. CDR1 is LGHDT and CDR2 is YNNKEL in the germline V gene (reference sequence). The CDR3 protein is CASSQDAGGPNQPQHF. DNA of the CDR3: TGTGCCAGCAGCCAAGATGCGGGGGGCCCCAATCAGCCCCAGCATTTT.

The chain uses TRBV10-3 and TRBJ1-2, with D maybe TRBD1 (6 bases). V was trimmed by 4 bases and J by 6 bases, leaving 18 bases between them. The CDR3 covers 15 residues. The germline V gene has CDR1 ENHRY and CDR2 SYGVKD. The CDR3 DNA is TGTGCCATCAGTGGACAATCGGGGGGCTTCGATGGCTACACCTTC. Residues: CAISGQSGGFDGYTF.

The rearrangement links TRBV5-4 to TRBJ2-5; no firm D call. The CDR3 spans 15 residues. Trimming removed 2 bases from V and 4 bases from J, with 15 bases in between. The germline gives CDR1 SGHNT, CDR2 YYREEE (reference sequence). The CDR3 DNA follows: TGTGCCAGCAGCTTACCCACTATCCCCGCAGAGACCCAGTACTTC. Translation: CASSLPTIPAETQYF.

This clone has a handful of counts. The chain employs TRBV19 and TRBJ1-1; 8 nucleotides agree with TRBD1. V shed 5 bases, J shed 5 bases, and the junction held 7 bases outside the gene matches. Germline CDR1 is LNHDA and CDR2 is SQIVND (reference sequence). CDR3 length equals 14 residues. The CDR3 DNA sequence: TGTGCCAGTAGTGAGACAGGGGTTTGGACTGAAGCTTTCTTT. Amino acid sequence: CASSETGVWTEAFF. Together with reference TRBV19 and TRBJ1-1, the CDR3 gives the full variable domain: DGGITQSPKYLFRKEGQNVTLSCEQNLNHDAMYWYRQDPGQGLRLIYYSQIVNDFQKGDIAEGYSVSREKKESFPLTVTSAQKNPTAFYLCASSETGVWTEAFFGQGTRLTVV.

This clone was seen a single time. The chain is built from TRBV27 and TRBJ2-7; TRBD2 agrees at 7 bases. With 2 bases clipped from V and 4 bases from J, the junction kept 8 bases outside the gene matches. This CDR3 has 15 amino acids. Germline V CDR1 and CDR2: MNHEY, SMNVEV (reference sequence). The CDR3 region has the DNA TGTGCCAGCAGTTTACAATCCAGCGGGGTTTACGAGCAGTACTTC. It translates to CASSLQSSGVYEQYF.

The J gene is TRBJ2-2, the V gene TRBV5-1; the match to TRBD1 covers 12 bases. The CDR3 length is 16 residues. Losses at the gene ends were 4 bases for V and 3 bases for J; bases not matched to a gene: 4. CDR1 SGHRS and CDR2 YFSETQ come from the germline V gene. This chain's CDR3 is CASSGGTGGHTGELFF. CDR3 nucleotides: TGCGCCAGCAGCGGGGGGACAGGGGGCCACACCGGGGAGCTGTTTTTT.

This chain joins TRBV19 and TRBJ1-5, with a tentative D call TRBD1 (6 bases). This CDR3 comprises 14 residues. Germline CDR1 LNHDA, CDR2 SQIVND (reference sequence). Deletions cut 7 bases from V and 4 bases from J, with 14 bases between. CDR3 protein: CASMVDSGNQPQHF. In nucleotides, the CDR3 is TGTGCCAGTATGGTGGACAGTGGTAATCAGCCCCAGCATTTT.

V usage is TRBV6-5 and J usage is TRBJ2-5; the match to TRBD2 covers 11 bases. CDR3 size: 16 residues. Trimming removed 4 bases from V and 3 bases from J; junction bases left unmatched: 7. From germline, CDR1 is MNHEY and CDR2 SVGAGI. DNA of the CDR3: TGTGCCAGCAGTTTAACACTAGCGGGGGCGGAAGAGACCCAGTACTTC. Its translation: CASSLTLAGAEETQYF.

The V gene is TRBV2, the J gene TRBJ1-6; weak D call: TRBD1 (5 bases). CDR1 is SNHLY and CDR2 is FYNNEI in the germline V gene. With 5 bases removed from V and 5 bases from J, the gap between germline ends came to 13 bases. The CDR3 runs 15 residues. The chain's CDR3 is CASSFDSKNNSPLHF. CDR3 coding DNA: TGTGCCAGCAGTTTCGACAGCAAGAATAATTCACCCCTCCACTTT.

This chain uses TRBV7-8 with TRBJ1-5; tentative D call: TRBD1 (6 bases). Germline CDR1 SGHVS, CDR2 FQNEAQ. This CDR3 region has 14 residues. Trimming took 5 bases from V and 6 from J, leaving 14 bases between them. CDR3 DNA sequence: TGTGCCAGCAGCCCAAAGGGGGGGATTCAGCCCCAGCATTTT. Translation gives CASSPKGGIQPQHF.

The chain joins TRBV28 to TRBJ2-7; D perhaps matches TRBD1 (6 bases). V lost 5 bases and J 2 bases, leaving 13 bases between the germline ends. The CDR3 is 14 residues long. Germline lookup yields CDR1 MDHEN and CDR2 SYDVKM. The CDR3 DNA is TGTGCCAGCAGTGCGACCCAGGGGACCTACGAGCAGTACTTC. It yields the protein CASSATQGTYEQYF.

This clone was observed once. The CDR3 sequence: CASSSYREEETQYF. In DNA, the CDR3 is TGTGCCAGCAGCTCCTACAGGGAAGAGGAGACCCAGTACTTC. This chain joins TRBV7-9 and TRBJ2-5; TRBD1 might be the D (6 bases). Germline V gives CDR1 SEHNR, CDR2 FQNEAQ (reference sequence). The CDR3 runs 14 residues. Trimming removed 4 bases at V and 5 bases at J, with 14 bases between. The full variable domain, rest sourced from reference TRBV7-9 and TRBJ2-5, is DTGVSQNPRHKITKRGQNVTFRCDPISEHNRLYWYRQTLGQGPEFLTYFQNEAQLEKSRLLSDRFSAERPKGSFSTLEIQRTEQGDSAMYLCASSSYREEETQYFGPGTRLLVL.

The chain uses TRBV24-1 and TRBJ1-2; 7 nucleotides line up with TRBD1. CDR3 size: 16 residues. The ends lost 3 bases at V and 2 bases at J; junction bases unmatched: 8. Germline V gives CDR1 KGHDR, CDR2 SFDVKD. CDR3 nucleotides: TGTGCCACCAGTGATCGCGAGACAGGGCCCAACTATGGCTACACCTTC. This sequence encodes CATSDRETGPNYGYTF.

This clone was seen more than once but under ten times. V is TRBV2 and J is TRBJ2-7; 8 bases match TRBD2. The ends lost 6 bases at V and 3 bases at J; junction bases unmatched: 7. The CDR3 sequence is 14 residues long. CDR1 is SNHLY, CDR2 FYNNEI, per germline. In DNA form, the CDR3 reads TGTGCCAGCAGAGGAGGACTAGCCCTCTACGAGCAGTACTTC. Translation gives CASRGGLALYEQYF.

The J gene is TRBJ2-1, the V gene TRBV4-1; TRBD2 matches at 8 bases. The CDR3 is 18 residues long. The germline V gene encodes CDR1 MGHRA and CDR2 YSYEKL. The ends lost 2 bases at V and 9 bases at J; junction bases unmatched: 18. Here the CDR3 DNA reads TGCGCCAGCAGCCAACACTATTCGGGGGGGCCACGTATAGCTGAGCAGTTCTTC. This gives the protein CASSQHYSGGPRIAEQFF.

The gene calls are TRBV28 and TRBJ1-1, with TRBD1 matching 9 bases. CDR1 and CDR2 from the germline V gene are MDHEN and SYDVKM. V lost 6 bases to trimming and J lost 4 bases; unmatched junction nucleotides: 9. The CDR3 runs to 15 residues. CDR3 sequence reads: CASRGQGFGVTEAFF. The CDR3 nucleotides are TGTGCCAGCAGAGGACAGGGGTTCGGGGTCACTGAAGCTTTCTTT.

The chain joins TRBV18 to TRBJ2-1; D remains unclear. The CDR3 extends over 15 amino acids. The germline V gene has CDR1 KGHSH and CDR2 LQKENI. V was clipped by 2 bases and J by 0 bases, with 8 bases between them. The CDR3 region has the DNA TGTGCCAGCTCACCAGGCCGAGGCTCCTACAATGAGCAGTTCTTC. This codes for CASSPGRGSYNEQFF. Together with reference TRBV18 and TRBJ2-1, the CDR3 gives the full variable domain: NAGVMQNPRHLVRRRGQEARLRCSPMKGHSHVYWYRQLPEEGLKFMVYLQKENIIDESGMPKERFSAEFPKEGPSILRIQQVVRGDSAAYFCASSPGRGSYNEQFFGPGTRLTVL.

V gene TRBV4-2 combines with J gene TRBJ2-7, with D possibly being TRBD2 (5 bases). The CDR3 runs to 15 residues. From germline, CDR1 is LGHNA and CDR2 YNFKEQ. V shed 0 bases and J shed 3 bases, with 12 bases lying between them. The CDR3 DNA reads TGTGCCAGCAGCCAAGAAGGCGACTATCACTACGAGCAGTACTTC. Translation: CASSQEGDYHYEQYF.

There are a few counts of this clone. This chain connects TRBV19 to TRBJ1-2; 11 nucleotides line up with TRBD1. The CDR3 has 16 amino acids. The J segment lost 2 bases and the V segment lost 5 bases, leaving 7 bases of the junction unmatched. Germline V CDR1 and CDR2: LNHDA, SQIVND (reference sequence). Written as DNA, the CDR3 is TGTGCCAGTAGTCCCCGGACAGGGGGCACCAACTATGGCTACACCTTC. Its protein is CASSPRTGGTNYGYTF. The variable domain in full, completed from reference TRBV19 and TRBJ1-2, reads DGGITQSPKYLFRKEGQNVTLSCEQNLNHDAMYWYRQDPGQGLRLIYYSQIVNDFQKGDIAEGYSVSREKKESFPLTVTSAQKNPTAFYLCASSPRTGGTNYGYTFGSGTRLTVV.